The 7 T cell receptor beta chains below come from one sample, sequenced in a study of regulatory T cells in long-lasting Graves disease (dated by TCRdb to 2020 to 2023). Libraries were made using multiplex PCR. Sequencing was carried out with an Illumina HiSeq 4000. iRepertoire HTBI primers and Arm-PCR amplification of CDR3 regions were used to construct TCR beta libraries. The raw public reads went through TCRdb reprocessing: fastp at Q25, MiXCR clone calling, in-frame beta chains kept. Each record represents a unique CDR3 protein, reported with the most common genes and DNA among its rows. The sample table records 700,000 or so distinct CDR3 sequences; about 30% of these occur just once. The ten top clones hold under 50% of the sample. The label giving this sample's time point can be read as: persistent/refractory GD, antithyroid drugs over 5 years with positive TRAb. RNA was extracted from PBMCs in TRIzol for both TCR sequencing and RNA sequencing.

The sequenced sample was peripheral blood mononuclear cells (PBMCs), obtained when the disease was refractory, from a patient treated with antithyroid drugs. Receptors were obtained from a female donor with Graves disease.

J is TRBJ2-5 and V is TRBV14, with a weak D call TRBD2 (5 bases). The CDR3 extends over 17 amino acids. Germline values: CDR1 SGHDN, CDR2 FVKESK. V shed 0 bases and J shed 3 bases, with 17 bases lying between them. CDR3 bases: TGTGCCAGCAGCCAAGAACGTGCTCGAGGGTTAAAAGAGACCCAGTACTTC. Protein: CASSQERARGLKETQYF.

Here the CDR3 reads CASSLGTGPHQPQHF. Written as DNA, the CDR3 is TGTGCCAGCAGTTTGGGGACAGGTCCCCATCAGCCCCAGCATTTT. The rearrangement links TRBV6-5 to TRBJ1-5; 8 bases agree with TRBD1. This CDR3 spans 15 amino acids. Per the germline V gene, CDR1 is MNHEY and CDR2 is SVGAGI. J lost 5 bases, V lost 4 bases, and 7 bases had no gene match.

This clonotype appeared a few times. V is TRBV29-1 and J is TRBJ2-7, with TRBD1 as a possible D gene (6 bases). Trimming removed 2 bases from V and 3 bases from J, with 8 bases in between. Germline CDR1 SQVTM, CDR2 ANQGSEA. This CDR3 is built from 12 residues. The chain's CDR3 is CSVELQGYEQYF. CDR3 coding DNA: TGCAGCGTTGAATTACAGGGCTACGAGCAGTACTTC.

This clonotype has just a few counts. V usage is TRBV29-1 and J usage is TRBJ1-1, with TRBD1 matching over 9 bases. The CDR3 is 14 amino acids. V gave up 8 bases and J gave up 0 bases; unmatched junction bases: 7. Germline CDR1 reads SQVTM; CDR2 reads ANQGSEA. The CDR3 region is CSFSGTGMNTEAFF. DNA for the CDR3: TGCAGCTTCTCCGGGACAGGGATGAACACTGAAGCTTTCTTT.

The chain combines TRBV20-1 with TRBJ2-7; 7 positions agree with TRBD2. The CDR3 length is 14 residues. V lost 0 bases and J lost 4; bases outside the gene matches: 6. Germline V gives CDR1 DFQATT, CDR2 SNEGSKA (reference sequence). The CDR3: CSARELANPYEQYF. The CDR3 DNA reads TGCAGTGCTAGAGAACTAGCGAATCCTTACGAGCAGTACTTC.

The chain is built from TRBV20-1 and TRBJ1-2; possible D gene TRBD1, 6 bases. Germline assignment: CDR1 DFQATT and CDR2 SNEGSKA (reference sequence). Trimming cost V 6 bases and J 0 bases, with 14 bases left between them. The CDR3 length is 14 residues. CDR3 sequence reads: CSAQGGEANYGYTF. CDR3 in DNA: TGCAGTGCCCAAGGGGGAGAAGCTAACTATGGCTACACCTTC.

This clonotype was detected a few times. The rearrangement links TRBV30 to TRBJ2-7; 12 bases map to TRBD2. The CDR3 has 14 amino acids. The V and J ends lost 3 bases and 2 bases, in that order; junction bases with no gene match: 2. Germline V CDR1 and CDR2: GTSNPN, SVGIG (reference sequence). The CDR3 region is CAWSRTSGTYEQYF. CDR3 DNA: TGTGCCTGGAGCCGGACTAGCGGGACCTACGAGCAGTACTTC.